The clone carrying this TCR beta chain has at least ten counts. Original processing methods: Estimation of nucleated cell counts relied on the amplification of reference gene primers. Data came from immunoSEQ multiplex PCR; TCRdb stores just in-frame clones and leaves some out. The V and J calls and clone size are taken from that table; D and trimming were inferred from the DNA. The table includes around 100,000 clones, over 65% detected once. The record originates from a study of blood T cell repertoires in COVID-19. Study-level background: Collection of acute and convalescent COVID-19 samples took place in the United States, Italy and Spain. PBMCs, B-cell-depleted T cells, or T cells were the source of the cDNA or gDNA that made up the material.

Germline loops: CDR1 SGHVS, CDR2 FQNEAQ. The CDR3 runs to 16 residues. V dropped 4 bases and J dropped 6 bases, with 19 bases sitting between them. This receptor was obtained from a human donor in a cohort sampled during active COVID-19. The chain carries TRBV7-8 and TRBJ2-1, with D tentatively TRBD2 (7 bases). Sequencing was carried out using peripheral blood. The chain's CDR3 is CASSSEGGRRGNEQFF. DNA for the CDR3: TGTGCCAGCAGCTCAGAGGGGGGGCGCCGTGGCAATGAGCAGTTCTTC.